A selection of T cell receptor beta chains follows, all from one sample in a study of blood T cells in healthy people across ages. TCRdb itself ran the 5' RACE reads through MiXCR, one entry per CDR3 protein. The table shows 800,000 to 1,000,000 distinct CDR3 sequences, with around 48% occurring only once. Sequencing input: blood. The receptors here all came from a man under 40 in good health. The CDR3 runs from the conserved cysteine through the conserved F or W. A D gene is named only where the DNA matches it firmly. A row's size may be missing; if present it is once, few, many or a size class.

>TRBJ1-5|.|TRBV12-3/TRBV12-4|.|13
TGTACCAGCAGTCCACAGGGCAATCAGCCCCAGCATTTT
CTSSPQGNQPQHF
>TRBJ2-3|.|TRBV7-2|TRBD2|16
TGTGCCAGCAGCCCTACTAGCGGGGGGGTTGTAGATACGCAGTATTTT
CASSPTSGGVVDTQYF
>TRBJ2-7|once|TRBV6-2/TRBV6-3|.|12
TGTGCCAGCAGTTATTACTGGGGTGAGCAGTACTTC
CASSYYWGEQYF
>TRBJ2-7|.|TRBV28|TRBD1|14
TGTGCCAGCACCCAGACAGGGCGACCCTACGAGCAGTACTTC
CASTQTGRPYEQYF
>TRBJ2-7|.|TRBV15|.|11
TGTGCCACCAGCAACCAATACGAGCAGTACTTC
CATSNQYEQYF
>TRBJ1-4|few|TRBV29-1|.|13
TGCAGCGTGTCGGGAAGAACTAATGAAAAACTGTTTTTT
CSVSGRTNEKLFF
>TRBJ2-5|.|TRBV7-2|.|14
TGTGCCAGCAGCTTCTTGGGCAGGGAAGAGACCCAGTACTTC
CASSFLGREETQYF
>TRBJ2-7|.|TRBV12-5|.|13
TGTGCTAGTGGTTTAGGAGGTTACAATGAGCAGTACTTC
CASGLGGYNEQYF
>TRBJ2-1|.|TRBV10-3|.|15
TGTGCCATCAGTGAGGGACGAGTGGGGAACAATGAGCAGTTCTTC
CAISEGRVGNNEQFF
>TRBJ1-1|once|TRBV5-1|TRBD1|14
TGCGCCAGCACCTCCCGTCCAGGGGGCACTGAAGCTTTCTTT
CASTSRPGGTEAFF
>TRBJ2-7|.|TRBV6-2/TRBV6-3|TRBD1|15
TGTGCCAGCAGTGCATCCGGGACAGGGAGTAGCGAGCAGTACTTC
CASSASGTGSSEQYF
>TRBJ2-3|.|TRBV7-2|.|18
TGTGCCAGCAGCTTAGTGGTAATCACGGGCGGCGAGACAGATACGCAGTATTTT
CASSLVVITGGETDTQYF